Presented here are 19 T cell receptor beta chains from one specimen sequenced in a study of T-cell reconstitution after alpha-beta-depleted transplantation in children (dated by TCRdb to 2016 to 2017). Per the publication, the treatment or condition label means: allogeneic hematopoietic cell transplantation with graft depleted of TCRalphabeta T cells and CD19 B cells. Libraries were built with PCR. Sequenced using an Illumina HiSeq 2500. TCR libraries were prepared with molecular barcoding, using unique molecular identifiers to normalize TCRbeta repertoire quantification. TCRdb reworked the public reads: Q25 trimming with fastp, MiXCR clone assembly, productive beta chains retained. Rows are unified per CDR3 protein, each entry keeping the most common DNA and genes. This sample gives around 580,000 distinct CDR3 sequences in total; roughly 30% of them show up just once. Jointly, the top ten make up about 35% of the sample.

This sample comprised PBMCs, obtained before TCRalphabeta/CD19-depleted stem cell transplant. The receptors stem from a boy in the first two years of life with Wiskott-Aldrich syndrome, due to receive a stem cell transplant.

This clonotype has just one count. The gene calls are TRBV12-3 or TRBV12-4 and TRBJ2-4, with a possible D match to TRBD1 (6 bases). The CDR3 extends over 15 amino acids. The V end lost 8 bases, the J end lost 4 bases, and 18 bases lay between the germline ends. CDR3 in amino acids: CASRWGRTLKNIQYF. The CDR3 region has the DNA TGTGCCAGCCGGTGGGGGCGAACATTAAAAAACATTCAGTACTTC.

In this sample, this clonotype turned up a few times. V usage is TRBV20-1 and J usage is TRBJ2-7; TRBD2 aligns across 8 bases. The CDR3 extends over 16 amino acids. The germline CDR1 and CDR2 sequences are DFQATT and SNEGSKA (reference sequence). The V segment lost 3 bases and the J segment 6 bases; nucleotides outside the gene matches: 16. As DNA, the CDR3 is TGCAGTGCTAGCTACGCGGGAGGAACCCATCGGACCGAGCAGTACTTC. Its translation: CSASYAGGTHRTEQYF.

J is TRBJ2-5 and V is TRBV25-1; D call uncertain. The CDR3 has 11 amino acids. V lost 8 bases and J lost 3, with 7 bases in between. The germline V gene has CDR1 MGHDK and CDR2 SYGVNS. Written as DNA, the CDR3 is TGTGCCAGCCAAATCAAAGAGACCCAGTACTTC. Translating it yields CASQIKETQYF. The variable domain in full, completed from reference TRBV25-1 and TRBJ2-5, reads EADIYQTPRYLVIGTGKKITLECSQTMGHDKMYWYQQDPGMELHLIHYSYGVNSTEKGDLSSESTVSRIRTEHFPLTLESARPSHTSQYLCASQIKETQYFGPGTRLLVL.

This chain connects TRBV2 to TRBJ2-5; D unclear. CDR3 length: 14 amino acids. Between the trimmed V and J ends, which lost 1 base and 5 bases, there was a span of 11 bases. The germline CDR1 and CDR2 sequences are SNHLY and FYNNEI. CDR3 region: CASSEVGVRETQYF. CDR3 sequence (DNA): TGTGCCAGCAGTGAAGTTGGGGTGAGGGAGACCCAGTACTTC.

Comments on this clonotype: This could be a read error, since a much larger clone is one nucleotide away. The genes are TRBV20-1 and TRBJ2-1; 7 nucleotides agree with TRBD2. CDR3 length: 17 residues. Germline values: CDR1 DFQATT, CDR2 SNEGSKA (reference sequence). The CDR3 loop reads CCANILAQMSSYNEQFF. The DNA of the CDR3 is TGCTGTGCTAATATACTAGCGCAGATGAGCTCCTACAATGAGCAGTTCTTC.

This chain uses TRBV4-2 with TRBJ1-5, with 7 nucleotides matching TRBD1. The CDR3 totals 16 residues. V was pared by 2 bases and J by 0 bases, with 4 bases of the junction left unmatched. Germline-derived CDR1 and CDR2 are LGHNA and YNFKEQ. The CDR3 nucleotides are TGTGCCAGCAGCCAATCCGGGACAGATAGCAATCAGCCCCAGCATTTT. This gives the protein CASSQSGTDSNQPQHF.

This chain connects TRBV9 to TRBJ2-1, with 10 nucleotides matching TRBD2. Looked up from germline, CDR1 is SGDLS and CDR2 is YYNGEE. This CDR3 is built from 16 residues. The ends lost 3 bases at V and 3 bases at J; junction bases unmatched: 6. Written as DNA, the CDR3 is TGTGCCAGCAGCGACCGACTAGCGGGTGGCTACAATGAGCAGTTCTTC. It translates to CASSDRLAGGYNEQFF.

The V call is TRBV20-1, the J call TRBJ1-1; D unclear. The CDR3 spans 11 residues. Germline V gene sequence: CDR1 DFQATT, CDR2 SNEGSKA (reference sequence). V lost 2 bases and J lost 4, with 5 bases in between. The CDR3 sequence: CSARTPTEAFF. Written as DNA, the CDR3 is TGCAGTGCTAGAACCCCCACTGAAGCTTTCTTT.

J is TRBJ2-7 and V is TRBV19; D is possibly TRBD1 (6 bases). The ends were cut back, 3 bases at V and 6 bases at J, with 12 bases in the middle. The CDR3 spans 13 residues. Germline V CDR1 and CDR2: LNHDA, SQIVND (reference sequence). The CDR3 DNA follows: TGTGCCAGTAGTATCCACAGGGAGCTCGAGCAGTACTTC. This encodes CASSIHRELEQYF.

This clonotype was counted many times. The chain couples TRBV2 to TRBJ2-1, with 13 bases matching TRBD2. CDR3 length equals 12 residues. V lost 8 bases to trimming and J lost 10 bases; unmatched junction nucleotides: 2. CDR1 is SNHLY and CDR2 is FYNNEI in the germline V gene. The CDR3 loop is CASAGLAGEQFF. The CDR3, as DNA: TGTGCCAGCGCGGGACTAGCGGGGGAGCAGTTCTTC.

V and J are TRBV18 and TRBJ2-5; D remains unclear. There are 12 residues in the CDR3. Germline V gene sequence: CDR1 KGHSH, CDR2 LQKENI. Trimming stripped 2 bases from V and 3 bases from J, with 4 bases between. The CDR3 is CASSPSEETQYF. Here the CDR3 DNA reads TGTGCCAGCTCACCATCAGAAGAGACCCAGTACTTC.

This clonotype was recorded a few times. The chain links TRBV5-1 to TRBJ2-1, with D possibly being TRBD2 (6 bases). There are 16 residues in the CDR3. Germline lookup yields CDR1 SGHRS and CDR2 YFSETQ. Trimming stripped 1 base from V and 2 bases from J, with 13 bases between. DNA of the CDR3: TGCGCCAGCAGCTTGTCCGGGGGAGCGGCCTACAATGAGCAGTTCTTC. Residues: CASSLSGGAAYNEQFF.

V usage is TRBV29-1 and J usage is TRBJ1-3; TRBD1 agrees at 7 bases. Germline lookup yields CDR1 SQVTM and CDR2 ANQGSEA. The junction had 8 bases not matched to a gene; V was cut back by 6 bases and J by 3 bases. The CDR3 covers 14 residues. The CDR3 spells CSVATGEGGNTIYF. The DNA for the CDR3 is TGCAGCGTCGCCACAGGGGAGGGTGGAAACACCATATATTTT. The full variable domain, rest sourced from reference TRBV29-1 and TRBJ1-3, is SAVISQKPSRDICQRGTSLTIQCQVDSQVTMMFWYRQQPGQSLTLIATANQGSEATYESGFVIDKFPISRPNLTFSTLTVSNMSPEDSSIYLCSVATGEGGNTIYFGEGSWLTVV.

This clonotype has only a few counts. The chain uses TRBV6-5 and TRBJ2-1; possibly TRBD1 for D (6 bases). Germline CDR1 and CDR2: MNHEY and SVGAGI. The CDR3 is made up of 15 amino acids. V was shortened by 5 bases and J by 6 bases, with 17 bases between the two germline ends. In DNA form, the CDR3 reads TGTGCCAGCAGTAACGGTCCCCTAGGGGGCAATGAGCAGTTCTTC. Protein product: CASSNGPLGGNEQFF.

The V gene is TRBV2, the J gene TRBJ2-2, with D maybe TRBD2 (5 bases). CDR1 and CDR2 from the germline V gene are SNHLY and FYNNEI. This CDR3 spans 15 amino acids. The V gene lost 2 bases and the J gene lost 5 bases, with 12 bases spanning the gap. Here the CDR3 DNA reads TGTGCCAGCAGTGAATGGATGCGGGTGACCGGGGAGCTGTTTTTT. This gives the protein CASSEWMRVTGELFF.

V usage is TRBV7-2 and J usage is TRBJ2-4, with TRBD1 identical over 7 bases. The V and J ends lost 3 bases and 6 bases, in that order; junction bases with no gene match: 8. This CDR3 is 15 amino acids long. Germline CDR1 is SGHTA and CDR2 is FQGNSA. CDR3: CASSFRTGGGNIQYF. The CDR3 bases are TGTGCCAGCAGCTTCCGGACAGGAGGTGGAAACATTCAGTACTTC.

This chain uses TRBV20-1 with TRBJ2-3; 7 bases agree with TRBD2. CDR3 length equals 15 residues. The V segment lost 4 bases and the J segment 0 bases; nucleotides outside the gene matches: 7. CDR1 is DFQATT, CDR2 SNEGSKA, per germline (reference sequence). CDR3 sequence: CSAIALRESTDTQYF. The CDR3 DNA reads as TGCAGTGCTATCGCCCTGCGGGAGAGCACAGATACGCAGTATTTT.

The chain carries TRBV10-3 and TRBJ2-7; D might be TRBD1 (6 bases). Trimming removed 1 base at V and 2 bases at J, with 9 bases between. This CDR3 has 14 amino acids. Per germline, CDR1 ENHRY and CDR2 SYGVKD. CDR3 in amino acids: CAISEWTATYEQYF. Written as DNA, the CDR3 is TGTGCCATCAGTGAGTGGACAGCCACCTACGAGCAGTACTTC.

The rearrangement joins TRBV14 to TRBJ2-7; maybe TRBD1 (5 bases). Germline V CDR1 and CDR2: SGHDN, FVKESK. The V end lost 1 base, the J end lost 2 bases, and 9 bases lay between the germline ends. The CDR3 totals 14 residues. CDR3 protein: CASSQGRRAYEQYF. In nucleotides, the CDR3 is TGTGCCAGCAGCCAAGGTCGCAGGGCCTACGAGCAGTACTTC.